These T cell receptor beta chains were read from a single sample in a study of neurological immune-mediated disorders. TCRdb re-analysed the 5' RACE reads in MiXCR, keeping a single row per CDR3 protein. The sample contains some 86,000 distinct CDR3 sequences, 2% to 3% of which appear only once. The specimen sequenced was PBMCs. These receptors were taken from a woman aged 25 to 39 with multiple sclerosis. CDR3s include the opening cysteine and the closing phenylalanine or tryptophan. A D gene is named only where the DNA matches it firmly. Only some rows state a clone size, as once, few, many or a class for expanded clones.

D,J,length,V,size,DNA,CDR3
-,TRBJ2-7,16,TRBV5-1,many,TGCGCCAGCAGCTTGGAAAGGTTGCGCCCGCCCAGCGAGCAGTACTTC,CASSLERLRPPSEQYF
-,TRBJ2-2,15,TRBV12-3/TRBV12-4,many,TGTGCCAGCAGTTTGAAGCGGATACTTACCGGGGAGCTGTTTTTT,CASSLKRILTGELFF
-,TRBJ2-5,12,TRBV12-3/TRBV12-4,many,TGTGCCAGTGCGGCGGAACAAGAGACCCAGTACTTC,CASAAEQETQYF
TRBD2,TRBJ2-1,16,TRBV27,many,TGTGCCAGCAGTGAAGGGACTAGCGGGAGGTTCAGTGAGCAGTTCTTC,CASSEGTSGRFSEQFF
-,TRBJ1-1,15,TRBV28,many,TGTGCCAGCAGTTTATACGGGTCTGGGGGCACTGAAGCTTTCTTT,CASSLYGSGGTEAFF
TRBD2,TRBJ2-5,17,TRBV27,many,TGTGCCAGCAGTTCCAGACAGGGACTAGCGGGAAGGGAGACCCAGTACTTC,CASSSRQGLAGRETQYF
-,TRBJ1-1,11,TRBV7-9,many,TGTGCCAGCAGCTTACGCAAAGAAGCTTTCTTT,CASSLRKEAFF
TRBD1,TRBJ1-2,16,TRBV29-1,many,TGCAGCGCCGACGGACCTTTCTGGGGACAGGGAGGGGGCTACACCTTC,CSADGPFWGQGGGYTF
TRBD2,TRBJ2-2,17,TRBV20-1,-,TGCAGTGCTAGAGATCCCCGGTCTAGCGGGAGGAGGGGGGAGCTGTTTTTT,CSARDPRSSGRRGELFF
-,TRBJ2-3,13,TRBV2,many,TGTGCCAGCAGTGCGCAATTCGCAGATACGCAGTATTTT,CASSAQFADTQYF
-,TRBJ2-4,16,TRBV15,many,TGTGCCACCAGCAGAGATCAAGGGTTAGCCAAAAACATTCAGTACTTC,CATSRDQGLAKNIQYF
TRBD2,TRBJ2-1,18,TRBV25-1,many,TGTGCCAGCAGTGAAGTGTTTTTACTAGCGGGAGGTGGGAATGAGCAGTTCTTC,CASSEVFLLAGGGNEQFF
-,TRBJ2-7,13,TRBV29-1,many,TGCAGCGTCAAAGGGGCAGGGCCCTACGAGCAGTACTTC,CSVKGAGPYEQYF
-,TRBJ2-3,14,TRBV28,many,TGTGCCAGCAGCAGAACAGGGCTCACAGATACGCAGTATTTT,CASSRTGLTDTQYF
-,TRBJ2-7,11,TRBV29-1,many,TGCAGCGTTCTCAGTCCGGGCGAGCAGTACTTC,CSVLSPGEQYF
TRBD1,TRBJ1-2,15,TRBV28,many,TGTGCCAGCAGCTCACAGGGGGGCGACAGTTACGGCTACACCTTC,CASSSQGGDSYGYTF
TRBD1,TRBJ1-2,13,TRBV7-9,many,TGTGCCAGCAACCCGACAGGGAACTATGGCTACACCTTC,CASNPTGNYGYTF
-,TRBJ1-1,15,TRBV6-5,many,TGTGCCAGCAGTTTTCCGGGACAAGTGGTGACTGAAGCTTTCTTT,CASSFPGQVVTEAFF
-,TRBJ1-1,13,TRBV20-1,many,TGCAGTGCTTACCTACGGGGGAACACTGAAGCTTTCTTT,CSAYLRGNTEAFF
-,TRBJ2-2,15,TRBV9,many,TGTGCCAGCAGCGTCCAGCCGGGAGAGTTTGGGGAGCTGTTTTTT,CASSVQPGEFGELFF
TRBD1,TRBJ2-5,22,TRBV3-1,many,TGTGCCAGCAGCCAAGATCAAGGGACAGGGGCCCACAATTGGCCATACCAAGAGACCCAGTACTTC,CASSQDQGTGAHNWPYQETQYF
-,TRBJ1-4,14,TRBV12-3/TRBV12-4,-,TGTGCCAGCAGTTACGGCCGCGCTAATGAAAAACTGTTTTTT,CASSYGRANEKLFF
-,TRBJ2-5,15,TRBV5-1,many,TGCGCCAGCAGCTTGGAGGGGTCAAGGTCGGAGACCCAGTACTTC,CASSLEGSRSETQYF
-,TRBJ2-7,12,TRBV28,many,TGTGCCAGCAGTTCGACTCTCTACGAGCAGTACTTC,CASSSTLYEQYF
-,TRBJ1-3,11,TRBV12-3/TRBV12-4,many,TGTGCCACAGGGTGGGGAAACACCATATATTTT,CATGWGNTIYF
-,TRBJ1-5,15,TRBV2,many,TGTGCCAGCAGACGGGACGGAAAAAGCAATCAGCCCCAGCATTTT,CASRRDGKSNQPQHF
TRBD2,TRBJ2-1,15,TRBV29-1,many,TGCAGCGTTGAAGGCGGGAGCCGCTCCTACAATGAGCAGTTCTTC,CSVEGGSRSYNEQFF
-,TRBJ1-2,11,TRBV20-1,-,TGCAGTGCTATACTGAACTATGGCTACACCTTC,CSAILNYGYTF
-,TRBJ2-1,14,TRBV28,-,TGTGCCAGCAGTTTACCCGACACCTACAATGAGCAGTTCTTC,CASSLPDTYNEQFF
TRBD1,TRBJ1-4,16,TRBV7-2,many,TGTGCCAGCAGCCCTCAGGCGGGACAGAGAAATGAAAAACTGTTTTTT,CASSPQAGQRNEKLFF
-,TRBJ2-2,13,TRBV20-1,many,TGCAGTGCTATTTCCTACGGGGCCGGGGAGCTGTTTTTT,CSAISYGAGELFF
TRBD2,TRBJ2-3,17,TRBV20-1,many,TGCAGTGCTAGAGATGTGGTCCTAGCGGGAGATACCGATACGCAGTATTTT,CSARDVVLAGDTDTQYF
TRBD1,TRBJ2-1,15,TRBV5-1,few,TGCGCCAGCAGCTTGGGGACAGGCTCCTACAATGAGCAGTTCTTC,CASSLGTGSYNEQFF
TRBD1,TRBJ1-2,13,TRBV27,many,TGTGCCAGCAGTCCACAGGGGAACTATGGCTACACCTTC,CASSPQGNYGYTF
TRBD1,TRBJ1-3,17,TRBV25-1,many,TGTGCCAGCAGTGAATCCCAGGGGGACATTACTGGAAACACCATATATTTT,CASSESQGDITGNTIYF
TRBD1,TRBJ1-5,14,TRBV20-1,many,TGCAGTGCTGGACAGGGAGCGAGCAATCAGCCCCAGCATTTT,CSAGQGASNQPQHF
-,TRBJ2-1,11,TRBV20-1,many,TGCAGTGCTAGTGTCCAGAATGAGCAGTTCTTC,CSASVQNEQFF
-,TRBJ2-4,11,TRBV28,many,TGTGCCAGCAGTACCTTTAACATTCAGTACTTC,CASSTFNIQYF
-,TRBJ1-1,20,TRBV6-2/TRBV6-3,-,-,CASSFLRGEQYFGPGTEAFF
-,TRBJ1-5,14,TRBV7-2,many,TGTGCCAGCAACGCTGAAGGGGGCAATCAGCCCCAGCATTTT,CASNAEGGNQPQHF
TRBD1,TRBJ1-5,14,TRBV12-3/TRBV12-4,many,TGTGCCAGCAGCTATTGGGACAGGGGCCAGCCCCAGCATTTT,CASSYWDRGQPQHF
-,TRBJ2-5,13,TRBV12-3/TRBV12-4,many,TGTGCCAGCAGTTTGGCTAGCCGGGAGACCCAGTACTTC,CASSLASRETQYF
-,TRBJ2-2,15,TRBV12-3/TRBV12-4,many,TGTGCCAGCAGTTTTGATCAGGGAAGAACCGGGGAGCTGTTTTTT,CASSFDQGRTGELFF
-,TRBJ2-2,14,TRBV4-3,many,TGCGCCAGCAGCCAAGTCGGCGGGACCGGGGAGCTGTTTTTT,CASSQVGGTGELFF
TRBD2,TRBJ2-4,15,TRBV15,many,TGTGCCACCAGCAGAGATTCGGGAGGGTACGACATTCAGTACTTC,CATSRDSGGYDIQYF
-,TRBJ1-6,14,TRBV7-3,many,TGTGCCAGCAGCGAAACTAACGGCGGTTCACCCCTCCACTTT,CASSETNGGSPLHF
-,TRBJ2-2,12,TRBV29-1,many,TGCAGCGTCGCGGGCGCCACCGGGGAGCTGTTTTTT,CSVAGATGELFF
-,TRBJ2-2,14,TRBV2,many,TGTGCCAGCAGTGAATTTCAGGGAACCGGGGAGCTGTTTTTT,CASSEFQGTGELFF
-,TRBJ1-5,15,TRBV6-6,many,TGTGCCAGCAGTTACGGTGGAGGGGTATCTCAGCCCCAGCATTTT,CASSYGGGVSQPQHF